This T cell receptor (beta chain) appears in the sequencing data of a study of blood T cell repertoires in COVID-19. TCRdb keeps only in-frame clones here, not all; method: immunoSEQ multiplex PCR. The data contain some 100,000 clones, around 82% of them seen just once; the ten biggest clones take up around 7.2%. The CDR3 covers 15 residues. Germline CDR1 reads KGHSH; CDR2 reads LQKENI. The V end lost 4 bases, the J end lost 8 bases, and 15 bases lay between the germline ends. The chain links TRBV18 to TRBJ1-6, with TRBD1 as a possible D gene (5 bases). Sequencing was carried out using peripheral blood. This clonotype was obtained from a man aged 45-60 years with active or convalescent COVID-19. In DNA, the CDR3 is TGTGCCAGCTCACGGGGGAGGAGGGGCGATTCACCCCTCCACTTT. Translated, it gives CASSRGRRGDSPLHF.